Presented here are 32 T cell receptor beta chains from one specimen sequenced in a study of blood T cell repertoires in COVID-19. Profiled with immunoSEQ multiplex PCR; TCRdb holds only in-frame clones, not every one. The sample consists of around 60,000 clones, approximately 82% of them appearing once. Sequencing input: peripheral blood. The source is a woman older than 75 with acute or convalescent COVID-19.

The V gene is TRBV7-6, the J gene TRBJ2-2, with 11 nucleotides matching TRBD2. CDR3 length: 19 residues. CDR1 and CDR2 (germline): SGHVS, FNYEAQ. Trimming cost V 5 bases and J 2 bases; bases outside gene matches: 13. The chain's CDR3 is CASSPELLAGVSNTGELFF. The DNA for the CDR3 is TGTGCCAGCAGCCCCGAACTACTAGCGGGAGTATCTAACACCGGGGAGCTGTTTTTT.

The chain combines TRBV27 with TRBJ2-2, with TRBD1 matching 7 bases. The CDR3 spans 15 residues. J was trimmed by 2 bases and V by 6 bases; bases with no gene match: 6. CDR1 MNHEY and CDR2 SMNVEV come from the germline V gene (reference sequence). CDR3 in DNA: TGTGCCAGCAGGCAGGGACAGACAAACACCGGGGAGCTGTTTTTT. Translated, it gives CASRQGQTNTGELFF.

The chain employs TRBV5-1 and TRBJ2-5; a weak D match, TRBD1 (5 bases). This CDR3 comprises 16 residues. Germline V gives CDR1 SGHRS, CDR2 YFSETQ. The V end was cut by 3 bases, the J end by 0 bases, with 15 bases between. The chain's CDR3 is CASSSRQLGYQETQYF. The CDR3 bases are TGCGCCAGCAGCTCAAGACAGTTGGGGTACCAAGAGACCCAGTACTTC. Variable domain in full (rest from reference TRBV5-1 and TRBJ2-5): KAGVTQTPRYLIKTRGQQVTLSCSPISGHRSVSWYQQTPGQGLQFLFEYFSETQRNKGNFPGRFSGRQFSNSRSEMNVSTLELGDSALYLCASSSRQLGYQETQYFGPGTRLLVL.

The chain employs TRBV6-2 or TRBV6-3 and TRBJ1-6; D gene unclear. CDR1 and CDR2 from the germline V gene are MNHEY and SVGEGT. Between the trimmed V and J ends, which lost 4 bases and 8 bases, there was a span of 9 bases. This CDR3 is 13 amino acids long. CDR3 sequence: CASSLERYSPLHF. The CDR3 DNA reads as TGTGCCAGCAGTTTGGAGAGGTATTCACCCCTCCACTTT.

V gene TRBV5-1 combines with J gene TRBJ2-2, with D tentatively TRBD1 (6 bases). The CDR3 sequence is 14 residues long. Trimming cost V 0 bases and J 5 bases, with 8 bases left between them. Germline V gives CDR1 SGHRS, CDR2 YFSETQ. The CDR3 spells CASSLEGVTGELFF. The CDR3 DNA follows: TGCGCCAGCAGCTTGGAGGGGGTTACCGGGGAGCTGTTTTTT.

This clone turned up a few times. The CDR3 sequence is CASRSGVVSNQPQHF. CDR3 bases: TGTGCCAGCAGGTCAGGGGTAGTTAGCAATCAGCCCCAGCATTTT. The chain carries TRBV7-8 and TRBJ1-5; D is perhaps TRBD1 (6 bases). The germline V gene encodes CDR1 SGHVS and CDR2 FQNEAQ. Trimming stripped 6 bases from V and 0 bases from J, with 12 bases between. This CDR3 comprises 15 residues.

V and J are TRBV23-1 and TRBJ1-6; 7 bases agree with TRBD1. TRBV23-1 is an ORF for which the function is uncertain. After removal of 0 bases from V and 6 bases from J, the junction contained 5 bases not matched to a gene. This CDR3 comprises 16 residues. CDR3 protein: CASSQSQGGSNSPLHF. DNA for the CDR3: TGCGCCAGCAGTCAATCCCAAGGGGGCTCTAATTCACCCCTCCACTTT.

The table lists this clone with a count of one. This rearrangement joins TRBV19 to TRBJ2-1; 12 bases are a match to TRBD1. Per germline, CDR1 LNHDA and CDR2 SQIVND (reference sequence). V trimming: 1 base; J trimming: 10 bases; junction bases outside the gene matches: 8. The CDR3 is 16 amino acids. Here the CDR3 DNA reads TGTGCCAGTAGTATAGGGGGACAGGGGGCATTTTGGGAGCAGTTCTTC. Protein product: CASSIGGQGAFWEQFF.

The V and J genes are TRBV6-2 or TRBV6-3 and TRBJ2-3; the match to TRBD1 covers 8 bases. Trimming took 5 bases from V and 3 from J; bases not matched to a gene: 4. The CDR3 sequence is 14 residues long. The V gene's germline CDR1 is MNHEY and CDR2 SVGEGT. CDR3 bases: TGTGCCAGCAGTCGGACAGGGATTACAGATACGCAGTATTTT. This codes for CASSRTGITDTQYF.

The CDR3 DNA reads TGTGCCTCGAGCCGGGACAGGAATGAAGAGACCCAGTACTTC. It codes for CASSRDRNEETQYF. V is TRBV2 and J is TRBJ2-5; 8 nucleotides align to TRBD1. Looked up from germline, CDR1 is SNHLY and CDR2 is FYNNEI. The CDR3 runs 14 residues. V lost 11 bases to trimming and J lost 3 bases; unmatched junction nucleotides: 11.

This rearrangement joins TRBV19 to TRBJ2-1; 7 bases line up with TRBD2. V dropped 7 bases and J dropped 4; count of bases not matched to a gene: 4. Germline V CDR1 and CDR2: LNHDA, SQIVND (reference sequence). The CDR3 loop spans 13 amino acids. CDR3 protein: CASMPSGYNEQFF. CDR3 bases: TGTGCCAGTATGCCTAGCGGATACAATGAGCAGTTCTTC.

The chain uses TRBV27 and TRBJ1-1; 7 bases align to TRBD1. From germline, CDR1 is MNHEY and CDR2 SMNVEV (reference sequence). This CDR3 region has 15 residues. The V and J ends lost 8 bases and 3 bases, in that order; junction bases with no gene match: 12. CDR3 nucleotide sequence: TGTGCCAGCGCCCCGGGACAGTGGGTATACACTGAAGCTTTCTTT. Translating gives CASAPGQWVYTEAFF.

This rearrangement joins TRBV6-6 to TRBJ1-5; unclear D gene. V lost 6 bases and J lost 0, with 12 bases in between. Germline V gene sequence: CDR1 MNHNY, CDR2 SVGAGI (reference sequence). The CDR3 spans 15 residues. The CDR3 bases are TGTGCCAGCAGCCCCGGAGGGCCTAGCAATCAGCCCCAGCATTTT. It encodes CASSPGGPSNQPQHF.

This clone was seen more than once but under ten times. The rearrangement links TRBV18 to TRBJ1-1; TRBD1 is a possible D gene (5 bases). The V and J ends lost 11 bases and 0 bases respectively, with 13 bases between them. The CDR3 consists of 13 residues. Germline V gene data show CDR1 as KGHSH and CDR2 as LQKENI. The CDR3 DNA is TGTGCCGGCAGGGAAGCGATGAACACTGAAGCTTTCTTT. Translating gives CAGREAMNTEAFF.

This clone was seen only once. The chain joins TRBV6-4 to TRBJ2-2; TRBD2 matches at 9 bases. V dropped 4 bases and J dropped 5; count of bases not matched to a gene: 2. Germline CDR1 and CDR2: MRHNA and SNTAGT. The CDR3 runs to 14 residues. The CDR3 sequence: CASSVAGATGELFF. CDR3 DNA sequence: TGTGCCAGCAGTGTAGCGGGAGCAACCGGGGAGCTGTTTTTT.

This clone has just one count. The chain is built from TRBV4-3 and TRBJ2-1; 10 positions match TRBD2. Per germline, CDR1 LGHNA and CDR2 YSLEER. The CDR3 loop spans 16 amino acids. V lost 1 base and J lost 8; bases outside the gene matches: 8. The chain's CDR3 is CASSQVDSGGSDEQFF. The CDR3 nucleotides are TGCGCCAGCAGCCAAGTTGATAGCGGGGGGTCGGATGAGCAGTTCTTC.

This sequence joins TRBV5-4 and TRBJ2-6; 10 bases are shared with TRBD1. Germline V gene lookup returns CDR1 SGHNT and CDR2 YYREEE (reference sequence). The CDR3 sequence is 19 residues long. The V segment lost 3 bases and the J segment 2 bases; nucleotides outside the gene matches: 11. CDR3 in DNA: TGTGCCAGCAGCTCCGGCGGGGACAGGGGTATCGCTGGGGCCAACGTCCTGACTTTC. The encoded protein is CASSSGGDRGIAGANVLTF. Drawing the rest from reference TRBV5-4 and TRBJ2-6, the complete variable domain is ETGVTQSPTHLIKTRGQQVTLRCSSQSGHNTVSWYQQALGQGPQFIFQYYREEENGRGNFPPRFSGLQFPNYSSELNVNALELDDSALYLCASSSGGDRGIAGANVLTFGAGSRLTVL.

The V gene is TRBV18, the J gene TRBJ2-3, with a weak D call TRBD2 (6 bases). CDR3 length equals 14 residues. CDR1 KGHSH and CDR2 LQKENI come from the germline V gene. V gave up 6 bases and J gave up 0 bases, with 10 bases separating them. In DNA, the CDR3 is TGTGCCAGCTCTAGCGGAACTAGCACAGATACGCAGTATTTT. It codes for CASSSGTSTDTQYF. The full variable domain, with the rest looked up from reference TRBV18 and TRBJ2-3, is NAGVMQNPRHLVRRRGQEARLRCSPMKGHSHVYWYRQLPEEGLKFMVYLQKENIIDESGMPKERFSAEFPKEGPSILRIQQVVRGDSAAYFCASSSGTSTDTQYFGPGTRLTVL.

The chain links TRBV27 to TRBJ2-3, with TRBD2 matching 8 bases. In germline, CDR1 is MNHEY, CDR2 SMNVEV (reference sequence). There are 17 residues in the CDR3. The V and J ends lost 5 bases and 5 bases, in that order; junction bases with no gene match: 15. The CDR3 nucleotides read TGTGCCAGCAGTCCACACCTAGCGGGCTCTAGGGGAGATACGCAGTATTTT. Protein: CASSPHLAGSRGDTQYF.

The chain couples TRBV6-5 to TRBJ1-1, with 8 bases matching TRBD1. J was trimmed by 7 bases and V by 6 bases; bases with no gene match: 10. This CDR3 spans 14 amino acids. Germline V CDR1 and CDR2: MNHEY, SVGAGI. CDR3 loop: CASRADRGEGEAFF. Written as DNA, the CDR3 is TGTGCCAGCAGAGCCGACAGGGGAGAAGGTGAAGCTTTCTTT.

This clone has more than one count but fewer than ten. The rearrangement uses TRBV7-2 and TRBJ1-5; D not certain. Germline-derived CDR1 and CDR2 are SGHTA and FQGNSA. The CDR3 runs to 14 residues. V lost 5 bases, J lost 2 bases, and 10 bases lay in between. CDR3 amino acids: CASSQRGGNQPQHF. The CDR3 DNA is TGTGCCAGCAGCCAAAGAGGTGGCAATCAGCCCCAGCATTTT.

V gene TRBV7-9 combines with J gene TRBJ1-4; no firm D call. The length of the CDR3 is 14 residues. Trimming took off 0 bases at V and 7 bases at J, with 9 bases between the two ends. The V gene's germline CDR1 is SEHNR and CDR2 FQNEAQ (reference sequence). This CDR3 is CASSLANSPEKLFF. The CDR3 DNA reads as TGTGCCAGCAGCTTAGCGAATAGCCCTGAAAAACTGTTTTTT.

This sequence joins TRBV15 and TRBJ2-5; D is unresolved. Germline V CDR1 and CDR2: LNHNV, YYDKDF (reference sequence). This CDR3 comprises 13 residues. Trimming shortened V by 4 bases and J by 2 bases, and 8 bases separated the two germline ends. The CDR3 loop is CATSKELQETQYF. For the CDR3, the DNA is TGTGCCACCAGCAAGGAGCTTCAAGAGACCCAGTACTTC. Combining the CDR3 with reference TRBV15 and TRBJ2-5 gives the whole variable domain DAMVIQNPRYQVTQFGKPVTLSCSQTLNHNVMYWYQQKSSQAPKLLFHYYDKDFNNEADTPDNFQSRRPNTSFCFLDIRSPGLGDTAMYLCATSKELQETQYFGPGTRLLVL.

The rearrangement joins TRBV7-2 to TRBJ1-2; maybe TRBD1 (5 bases). Between the trimmed V and J ends, which lost 3 bases and 5 bases, there was a span of 10 bases. Germline values: CDR1 SGHTA, CDR2 FQGNSA. The CDR3 is 13 amino acids. In DNA, the CDR3 is TGTGCCAGCAGCTTTGGGGGGATGTATGGCTACACCTTC. This sequence encodes CASSFGGMYGYTF.

The chain uses TRBV6-5 and TRBJ2-7; D is possibly TRBD2 (5 bases). CDR3 length: 14 residues. CDR1 is MNHEY, CDR2 SVGAGI, per germline. Trimming shortened V by 6 bases and J by 0 bases, and 12 bases separated the two germline ends. The CDR3 reads CASRIGLSSYEQYF. CDR3 bases: TGTGCCAGCAGGATTGGACTTTCCTCCTACGAGCAGTACTTC.

The rearrangement uses TRBV4-3 and TRBJ2-7; 9 bases fit TRBD1. The V and J ends lost 0 bases and 3 bases, in that order; junction bases with no gene match: 6. This CDR3 has 16 residues. The germline gives CDR1 LGHNA, CDR2 YSLEER. This CDR3 is CASSQDAWGQGYEQYF. The CDR3, as DNA: TGCGCCAGCAGCCAAGATGCGTGGGGACAGGGCTACGAGCAGTACTTC.

The V call is TRBV28, the J call TRBJ2-7, with D tentatively TRBD1 (6 bases). Germline-derived CDR1 and CDR2 are MDHEN and SYDVKM. V was clipped by 6 bases and J by 8 bases, with 20 bases between them. The length of the CDR3 is 14 residues. CDR3 protein: CASSSPGQPIKQYF. The CDR3 bases are TGTGCCAGCAGCAGTCCGGGACAACCTATCAAGCAGTACTTC.

The DNA of the CDR3 is TGCGCCAGCGATAAAGGAGACAGGGACCAAGAGACCCAGTACTTC. The encoded protein is CASDKGDRDQETQYF. V usage is TRBV5-1 and J usage is TRBJ2-5, with 7 nucleotides matching TRBD1. Germline lookup yields CDR1 SGHRS and CDR2 YFSETQ. Unmatched junction bases numbered 9, after V lost 7 bases and J lost 0 bases. This CDR3 spans 15 amino acids.

The chain employs TRBV3-1 (or the pseudogene TRBV3-2) and TRBJ2-3; TRBD2 is a possible D gene (7 bases). This CDR3 spans 16 amino acids. CDR1 LGHDT and CDR2 YNNKEL come from the germline V gene (reference sequence). Deletions cut 2 bases from V and 1 base from J, with 13 bases between. The CDR3 is CASSQRGGARTDTQYF. The DNA for the CDR3 is TGTGCCAGCAGCCAAAGGGGGGGGGCCCGCACAGATACGCAGTATTTT.

The chain joins TRBV7-2 to TRBJ2-7; TRBD2 agrees at 16 bases. Per germline, CDR1 SGHTA and CDR2 FQGNSA. The CDR3 consists of 17 residues. Trimming cost V 4 bases and J 6 bases; bases outside gene matches: 9. CDR3 nucleotide sequence: TGTGCCAGCAGCTGGGGACTAGCGGGGGGGCCGGGAAGCGAGCAGTACTTC. It is translated as CASSWGLAGGPGSEQYF.

DNA for the CDR3: TGTGCCAGCAGTTGGTTAGCAACAGATACGCAGTATTTT. It yields the protein CASSWLATDTQYF. V and J are TRBV12-3 or TRBV12-4 and TRBJ2-3; D gene uncertain. This CDR3 is built from 13 residues. V lost 4 bases, J lost 3 bases, and 8 bases lay in between.

This rearrangement joins TRBV4-1 to TRBJ1-2; D is unclear. The CDR3 length is 16 residues. Germline lookup yields CDR1 MGHRA and CDR2 YSYEKL. Trimming stripped 5 bases from V and 2 bases from J, with 18 bases between. The CDR3 sequence: CASSTPSGITNYGYTF. The CDR3 DNA sequence: TGCGCCAGCAGCACCCCCTCCGGGATCACAAACTATGGCTACACCTTC.